This T cell receptor (beta chain) stems from a study of blood T cell repertoires in COVID-19 (dated by TCRdb to the early 2020s). Broadly, across the study: Samples covering the acute and convalescent phases of COVID-19 were provided by collaborators in the United States, Italy and Spain. The prospective study material was composed of cDNA or gDNA derived from T cells, B-cell-depleted T cells, or PBMCs. Subjects who had been exposed to COVID-19, were actively infected with it, or had recovered from it provided the deeply sampled blood TCRbeta repertoires that made up the dataset. The repertoires were released in a freely available public database intended as a resource for research on the immune response to SARS-CoV-2. Samples were obtained from the ongoing ImmuneRACE study (first 160 participants) and from 1,254 subjects provided by 6 global collaborators. The sample metadata nearly always contained a de-identified subject ID, COVID-19 status, age in years and sex. HLA class I and class II types, where available, came from metadata supplied by the sample provider rather than from assay-based typing.

Collaborating institutions collected whole blood in K2EDTA tubes following their own protocols. For TCRbeta analysis, collaborators shipped samples in one of three forms: frozen whole blood, isolated PBMCs, or DNA extracted from either of those sample types. As for this clone: No cognate antigen has been identified for it. No quality values exist for individual bases; no much larger clone is one base distant.

TCRbeta CDR3 regions were amplified from genomic DNA by means of the immunoSEQ Assay, a bias-controlled multiplex PCR. The paper's processing steps were these. Within the assay, amplification of reference gene primers was used to estimate how many nucleated cells each sample contained. Sequence reads were collapsed and filtered to measure the absolute abundance of every unique TCRbeta CDR3 rearrangement. For each sample, productive Simpson clonality was calculated as the square root of Simpson's diversity index across productive rearrangements. The clones in this table, taken by TCRdb from immuneACCESS, are in-frame only. Not every clone is retained; where verified, under half of the shortfall comes from an unresolved V gene, and the cause of the rest is unknown. The D gene and trimming were derived from the DNA, and the V and J assignments and clone size from that table. The sample table records 13,000 or so clones; roughly 93% of these occur just once. The top ten clones comprise 12% to 15% of the sample.

The CDR3 covers 20 residues, taking in both the cysteine and the phenylalanine. CDR3 DNA is the only sequence kept; it has 60 bases, read in frame from the first base. V is cut back by 6 bases and J by 4 bases, with 23 bases in the junction unmatched. CDR1 is given as SGHRS and CDR2 as YFSETQ, both from the germline V gene. The full study reports these points: How much clinical and demographic metadata was included differed by source and by participant, and the metadata was provided uncurated.

The receptor was isolated from a human donor in a cohort sampled during active COVID-19. The sequence joins TRBV5-1 to TRBJ2-5; 11 middle bases align to TRBD2. The sample was peripheral blood. CDR3 protein: CASTRPRQDGSGRAPETQYF. DNA sequence: TGCGCCAGCACCAGACCCCGACAGGATGGTAGCGGGAGGGCCCCAGAGACCCAGTACTTC.